This TCR beta chain was documented in a study of ipilimumab plus nivolumab after autologous stem cell transplantation. Study-wide context: Median doses per patient: 5 ipilimumab, fewer than ten nivolumab.

Germline V gives CDR1 SGHDT, CDR2 YYEEEE. Trimming removed 1 base at V and 5 bases at J, with 7 bases between. CDR3 length equals 12 residues. Starting 14 to 28 days after autologous transplant, ipilimumab 1 mg/kg was given. Some clones are missing from TCRdb's copy, which holds only in-frame ones; the method was immunoSEQ multiplex PCR. This sample yields 20,000 to 25,000 clones, of which 70% to 90% are seen a single time; around 5% belongs to the top ten. The clonotype was recovered from a male donor with diffuse large B-cell lymphoma. The chain recombines TRBV5-6 with TRBJ2-7; a weak D match, TRBD1 (5 bases). The sequences come from PBMCs, collected in a trial of ipilimumab plus nivolumab as post-transplant consolidation. In nucleotides, the CDR3 is TGTGCCAGCAGCTTGATAGGGGACGAGCAGTACTTC. It encodes CASSLIGDEQYF.